Listed below are T cell receptor beta chains from one sample, sequenced in a study of blood T cell repertoires in COVID-19. Sequencing used immunoSEQ multiplex PCR; TCRdb keeps in-frame clones, though not all of them. The table lists 99,000 or so clones, approximately 83% of them singletons, with 2.5% to 3.5% in the top ten. Sequenced input: peripheral blood. These receptors all stem from a woman aged 80 or older with active or convalescent COVID-19. CDR3s include the opening cysteine and the closing phenylalanine or tryptophan. Each record gives: V gene, clone size, J gene, D gene, CDR3 protein, CDR3 DNA. D genes are given only for firm matches. For some rows the clone size is stated as once, few or many, or as a class when expanded; others skip it.

>TRBV6-2/TRBV6-3|-|TRBJ2-3|-
CASSAGRSSTDTQYF
TGTGCCAGCAGTGCGGGTCGATCTAGCACAGATACGCAGTATTTT
>TRBV18|once|TRBJ2-3|-
CASSPRGGADTQYF
TGTGCCAGCTCACCCCGGGGAGGCGCAGATACGCAGTATTTT
>TRBV5-8|once|TRBJ1-5|-
CASSSFQPAKREPQHF
TGTGCCAGCAGCTCCTTCCAGCCCGCAAAGAGGGAGCCCCAGCATTTT
>TRBV15|-|TRBJ2-1|TRBD2
CATSRATSGGNNEQFF
TGTGCCACCAGCAGAGCGACTAGCGGGGGAAACAATGAGCAGTTCTTC
>TRBV4-2|-|TRBJ2-7|TRBD2
CASSHAETSGTPYEQYF
TGTGCCAGCAGCCATGCAGAGACTAGCGGGACCCCCTACGAGCAGTACTTC
>TRBV5-1|-|TRBJ1-2|-
CASSKGDTAIYPYGYTF
TGCGCCAGCAGCAAAGGGGACACCGCCATTTATCCCTATGGCTACACCTTC
>TRBV30|-|TRBJ2-7|TRBD2
CAWSTSGGSYEQYF
TGTGCCTGGAGTACTAGCGGGGGGTCCTACGAGCAGTACTTC
>TRBV7-2|-|TRBJ2-3|-
CASSLVRFTDTQYF
TGTGCCAGCAGCTTAGTCAGGTTCACAGATACGCAGTATTTT
>TRBV28|once|TRBJ1-1|-
CASTARGTEAFF
TGTGCCAGCACAGCAAGGGGGACTGAAGCTTTCTTT
>TRBV18|-|TRBJ1-3|-
CASSPGRVSGNTIYF
TGTGCCAGCTCACCAGGCAGGGTCTCTGGAAACACCATATATTTT
>TRBV30|-|TRBJ1-5|-
CAWGPTNSNQPQHF
TGTGCCTGGGGGCCGACAAATAGCAATCAGCCCCAGCATTTT
>TRBV5-8|few|TRBJ1-1|-
CASSRDRMNTEAFF
TGTGCCAGCAGCCGAGACAGGATGAACACTGAAGCTTTCTTT
>TRBV7-6|-|TRBJ2-7|TRBD2
CASSSGLAGEEQYF
TGTGCCAGCAGCTCGGGACTAGCGGGGGAAGAGCAGTACTTC
>TRBV18|-|TRBJ2-7|TRBD2
CASSQTAGSAGEQYF
TGTGCCAGCTCACAAACAGCGGGAAGTGCGGGGGAGCAGTACTTC
>TRBV19|-|TRBJ2-5|TRBD1
CASSISGQGQETQYF
TGTGCCAGTAGTATATCGGGACAGGGCCAAGAGACCCAGTACTTC
>TRBV18|-|TRBJ2-1|TRBD2
CASSPLTSANEQFF
TGTGCCAGCTCACCGCTGACTAGCGCCAATGAGCAGTTCTTC
>TRBV11-3|-|TRBJ2-1|TRBD2
CASSLDGRAGNEQFF
TGTGCCAGCAGCTTAGACGGGAGGGCGGGGAATGAGCAGTTCTTC
>TRBV7-9|-|TRBJ2-7|TRBD1
CASSLWSGGQGSYEQYF
TGTGCCAGCAGCTTATGGTCCGGGGGACAGGGGTCCTACGAGCAGTACTTC
>TRBV6-5|-|TRBJ1-2|TRBD1
CASSYTDRDSGYTF
TGTGCCAGCAGTTACACGGACAGGGATAGTGGCTACACCTTC
>TRBV7-8|-|TRBJ2-7|-
CASSHGTYEQYF
TGTGCCAGCAGCCACGGGACCTACGAGCAGTACTTC
>TRBV6-2/TRBV6-3|-|TRBJ1-1|-
CASSYTPGKLNTEAFF
TGTGCCAGCAGTTATACCCCCGGTAAGCTGAACACTGAAGCTTTCTTT
>TRBV2|-|TRBJ1-6|-
CASSEGGSRINSPLHF
TGTGCCAGCAGTGAGGGGGGATCGAGAATCAATTCACCCCTCCACTTT
>TRBV19|-|TRBJ1-5|-
CASSIGEPQHF
TGTGCCAGTAGTATCGGTGAGCCCCAGCATTTT
>TRBV7-9|-|TRBJ2-2|-
CASKLGGTGELFF
TGTGCCAGCAAGTTAGGGGGCACCGGGGAGCTGTTTTTT
>TRBV9|-|TRBJ1-4|-
CASSAGGSWTNEKLFF
TGTGCCAGCAGCGCCGGGGGGTCCTGGACTAATGAAAAACTGTTTTTT
>TRBV28|-|TRBJ1-6|-
CASSLAGKRGSPLHF
TGTGCCAGCAGTTTGGCGGGGAAGCGCGGTTCACCCCTCCACTTT
>TRBV3-1/TRBV3-2|-|TRBJ1-5|TRBD1
CASSLGQGGQPQHF
TGTGCCAGCAGCCTCGGACAGGGAGGTCAGCCCCAGCATTTT
>TRBV30|-|TRBJ1-2|TRBD1
CASPYGQGSIPGLSGYTF
TGTGCCTCCCCCTACGGACAGGGCTCCATCCCCGGTTTGTCTGGCTACACCTTC
>TRBV7-9|-|TRBJ1-1|TRBD1
CASSYAGTEEAFF
TGTGCCAGCAGCTATGCCGGGACAGAAGAAGCTTTCTTT
>TRBV18|once|TRBJ2-5|TRBD2
CASSPIAGDLQETQYF
TGTGCCAGCTCACCCATAGCGGGGGACCTACAAGAGACCCAGTACTTC
>TRBV5-1|-|TRBJ2-2|TRBD2
CASSSLAGNTGELFF
TGCGCCAGCAGCTCGCTAGCGGGGAACACCGGGGAGCTGTTTTTT
>TRBV7-9|-|TRBJ1-5|-
CASSLDRRDQPQHF
TGTGCCAGCAGCTTAGATCGAAGAGATCAGCCCCAGCATTTT
>TRBV4-2|-|TRBJ2-7|-
CASSQDRQGEQYF
TGTGCCAGCAGCCAAGATCGACAAGGCGAGCAGTACTTC
>TRBV7-8|-|TRBJ2-1|-
CASSLIRSNEQFF
TGTGCCAGCAGCTTAATACGGTCCAATGAGCAGTTCTTC
>TRBV28|few|TRBJ1-5|-
CASSFGFPNQPQHF
TGTGCCAGCAGTTTCGGGTTTCCCAATCAGCCCCAGCATTTT
>TRBV5-1|-|TRBJ2-7|-
CASSPLASSYEQYF
TGCGCCAGCAGCCCCTTGGCCAGCTCCTACGAGCAGTACTTC
>TRBV2|-|TRBJ1-5|-
CASREQPQSNQPQHF
TGTGCCAGCAGGGAGCAGCCCCAGAGCAATCAGCCCCAGCATTTT